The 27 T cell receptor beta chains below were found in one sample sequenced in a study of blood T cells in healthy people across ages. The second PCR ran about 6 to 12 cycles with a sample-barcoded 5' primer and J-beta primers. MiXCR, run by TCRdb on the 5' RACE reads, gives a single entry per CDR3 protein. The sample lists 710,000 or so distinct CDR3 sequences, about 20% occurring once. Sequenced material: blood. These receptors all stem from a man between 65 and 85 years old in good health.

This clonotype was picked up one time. The CDR3 coding sequence is TGTGCCAGTAGTATTCTGACAGGCGGCGTGGGCAATCAGCCCCAGCATTTT. Translation gives CASSILTGGVGNQPQHF. The gene calls are TRBV19 and TRBJ1-5; the D gene is possibly TRBD1 (6 bases). Trimming took off 3 bases at V and 2 bases at J, with 17 bases between the two ends. The CDR3 totals 17 residues. Germline V CDR1 and CDR2: LNHDA, SQIVND (reference sequence). Complete variable domain (other parts from reference TRBV19 and TRBJ1-5): DGGITQSPKYLFRKEGQNVTLSCEQNLNHDAMYWYRQDPGQGLRLIYYSQIVNDFQKGDIAEGYSVSREKKESFPLTVTSAQKNPTAFYLCASSILTGGVGNQPQHFGDGTRLSIL.

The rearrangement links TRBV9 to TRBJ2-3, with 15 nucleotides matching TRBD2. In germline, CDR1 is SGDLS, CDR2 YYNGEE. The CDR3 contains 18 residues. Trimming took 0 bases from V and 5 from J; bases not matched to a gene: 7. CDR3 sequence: CASSVAGTSGRSGDTQYF. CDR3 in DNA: TGTGCCAGCAGCGTAGCGGGGACTAGCGGGAGGAGTGGAGATACGCAGTATTTT.

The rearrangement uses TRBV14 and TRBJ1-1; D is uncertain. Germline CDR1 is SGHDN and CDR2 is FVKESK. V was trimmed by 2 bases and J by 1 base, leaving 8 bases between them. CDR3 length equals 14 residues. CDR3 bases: TGTGCCAGCAGCCAACCCCCTTCGAACACTGAAGCTTTCTTT. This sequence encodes CASSQPPSNTEAFF.

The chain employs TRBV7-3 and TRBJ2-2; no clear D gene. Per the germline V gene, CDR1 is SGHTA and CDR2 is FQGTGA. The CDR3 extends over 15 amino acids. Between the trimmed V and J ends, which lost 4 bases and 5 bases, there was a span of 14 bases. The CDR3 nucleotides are TGTGCCAGCAGCTCCGACCCGTTAGGGACCGGGGAGCTGTTTTTT. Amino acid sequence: CASSSDPLGTGELFF.

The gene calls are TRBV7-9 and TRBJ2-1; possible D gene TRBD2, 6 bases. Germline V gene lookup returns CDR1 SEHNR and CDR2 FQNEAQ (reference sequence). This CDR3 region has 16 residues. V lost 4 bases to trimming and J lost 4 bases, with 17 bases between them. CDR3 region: CASSWGVPTLYNEQFF. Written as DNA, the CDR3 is TGTGCCAGCAGCTGGGGGGTGCCAACTCTATACAATGAGCAGTTCTTC.

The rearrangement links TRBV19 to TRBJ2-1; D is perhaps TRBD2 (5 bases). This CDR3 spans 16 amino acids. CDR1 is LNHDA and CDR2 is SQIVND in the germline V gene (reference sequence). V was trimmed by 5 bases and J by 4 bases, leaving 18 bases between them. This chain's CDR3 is CASSHPLSGNYNEQFF. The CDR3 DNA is TGTGCCAGTAGTCACCCCTTGAGCGGAAATTACAATGAGCAGTTCTTC. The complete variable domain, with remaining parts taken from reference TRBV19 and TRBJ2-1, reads DGGITQSPKYLFRKEGQNVTLSCEQNLNHDAMYWYRQDPGQGLRLIYYSQIVNDFQKGDIAEGYSVSREKKESFPLTVTSAQKNPTAFYLCASSHPLSGNYNEQFFGPGTRLTVL.

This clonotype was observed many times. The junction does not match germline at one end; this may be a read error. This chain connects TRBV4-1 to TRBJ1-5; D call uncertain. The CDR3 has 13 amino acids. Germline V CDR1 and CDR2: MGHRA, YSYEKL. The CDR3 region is CASSQDPNQPQHF. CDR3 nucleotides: TGTGCCAGCAGCCAAGACCCCAATCAGCCCCAGCATTTT.

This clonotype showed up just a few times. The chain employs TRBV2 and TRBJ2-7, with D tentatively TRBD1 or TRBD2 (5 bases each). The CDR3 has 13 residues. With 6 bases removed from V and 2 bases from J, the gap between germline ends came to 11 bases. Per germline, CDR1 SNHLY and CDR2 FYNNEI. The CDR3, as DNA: TGTGCCAGCAGGAGGGACGGGACCTACGAGCAGTACGTC. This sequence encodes CASRRDGTYEQYV.

CDR3 residues: CSASTGGIEKLFF. CDR3 nucleotide sequence: TGCAGCGCTTCGACAGGGGGAATTGAAAAACTGTTTTTT. V gene TRBV29-1 combines with J gene TRBJ1-4; 9 nucleotides agree with TRBD1. V trimming: 7 bases; J trimming: 7 bases; junction bases outside the gene matches: 7. The germline gives CDR1 SQVTM, CDR2 ANQGSEA. This CDR3 is built from 13 residues.

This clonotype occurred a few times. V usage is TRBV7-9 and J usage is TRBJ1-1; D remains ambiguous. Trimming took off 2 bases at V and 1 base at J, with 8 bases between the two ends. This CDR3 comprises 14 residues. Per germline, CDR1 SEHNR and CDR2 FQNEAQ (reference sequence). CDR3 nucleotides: TGTGCCAGCAGCTTAAATCAGCAGAACACTGAAGCTTTCTTT. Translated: CASSLNQQNTEAFF. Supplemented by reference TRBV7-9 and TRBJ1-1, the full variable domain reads DTGVSQNPRHKITKRGQNVTFRCDPISEHNRLYWYRQTLGQGPEFLTYFQNEAQLEKSRLLSDRFSAERPKGSFSTLEIQRTEQGDSAMYLCASSLNQQNTEAFFGQGTRLTVV.

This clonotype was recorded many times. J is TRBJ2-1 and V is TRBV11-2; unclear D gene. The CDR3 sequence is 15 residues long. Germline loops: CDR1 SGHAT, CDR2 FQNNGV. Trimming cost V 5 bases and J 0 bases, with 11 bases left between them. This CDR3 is CASSPPWVSYNEQFF. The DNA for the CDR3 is TGTGCCAGCAGCCCCCCATGGGTCTCCTACAATGAGCAGTTCTTC.

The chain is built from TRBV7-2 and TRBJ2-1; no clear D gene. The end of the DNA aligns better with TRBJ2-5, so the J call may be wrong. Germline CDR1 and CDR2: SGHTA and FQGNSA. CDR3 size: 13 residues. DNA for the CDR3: TGTGCCAGCAGCTTAGCCCCCCTCGGCGGCCAGTACTTC. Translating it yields CASSLAPLGGQYF.

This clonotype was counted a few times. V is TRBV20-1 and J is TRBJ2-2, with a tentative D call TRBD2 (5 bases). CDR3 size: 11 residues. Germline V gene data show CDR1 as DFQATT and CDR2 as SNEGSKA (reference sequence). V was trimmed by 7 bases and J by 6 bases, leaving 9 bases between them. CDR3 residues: CSVQRAGELFF. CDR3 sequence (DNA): TGCAGTGTCCAGAGGGCCGGGGAGCTGTTTTTT.

CDR3 sequence (DNA): TGTGCCAGCAGTTACTCATTACAGAGAATAGAGACCCAGTACTTC. Translation gives CASSYSLQRIETQYF. The chain couples TRBV6-6 to TRBJ2-5, with D unclear. V shed 0 bases and J shed 4 bases, with 12 bases lying between them. This CDR3 comprises 15 residues. CDR1 is MNHNY, CDR2 SVGAGI, per germline (reference sequence).

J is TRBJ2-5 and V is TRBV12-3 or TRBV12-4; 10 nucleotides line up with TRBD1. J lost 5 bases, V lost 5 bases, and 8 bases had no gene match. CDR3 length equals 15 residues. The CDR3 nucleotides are TGTGCCAGCAGTATTAACGACAGGGGGCCCGAGACCCAGTACTTC. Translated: CASSINDRGPETQYF.

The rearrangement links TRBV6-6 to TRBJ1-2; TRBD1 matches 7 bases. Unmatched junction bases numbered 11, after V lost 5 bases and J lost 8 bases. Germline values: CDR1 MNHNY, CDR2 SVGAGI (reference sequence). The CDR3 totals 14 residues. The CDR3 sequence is CASSPPTGANGYTF. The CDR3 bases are TGTGCCAGCAGTCCTCCAACAGGGGCTAACGGCTACACCTTC.

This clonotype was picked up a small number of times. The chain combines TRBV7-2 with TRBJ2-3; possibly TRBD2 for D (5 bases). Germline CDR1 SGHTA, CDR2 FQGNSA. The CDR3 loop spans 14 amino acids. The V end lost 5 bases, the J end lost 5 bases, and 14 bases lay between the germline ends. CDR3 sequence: CASSVATTQDTQYF. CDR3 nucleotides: TGTGCCAGCAGCGTCGCGACTACGCAAGATACGCAGTATTTT.

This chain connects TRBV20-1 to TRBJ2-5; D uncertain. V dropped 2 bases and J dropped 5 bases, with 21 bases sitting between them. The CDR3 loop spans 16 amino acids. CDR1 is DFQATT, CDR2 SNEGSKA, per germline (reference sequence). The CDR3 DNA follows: TGCAGTGCTAGAAGCTACCTCGGCCAGGTACGGGAGACCCAGTACTTC. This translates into CSARSYLGQVRETQYF.

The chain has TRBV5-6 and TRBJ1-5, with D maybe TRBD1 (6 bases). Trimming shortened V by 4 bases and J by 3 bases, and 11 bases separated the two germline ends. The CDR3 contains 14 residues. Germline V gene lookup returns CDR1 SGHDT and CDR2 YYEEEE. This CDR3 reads CASSHTGPNQPQHF. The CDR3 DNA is TGTGCCAGCAGCCACACAGGGCCCAATCAGCCCCAGCATTTT.

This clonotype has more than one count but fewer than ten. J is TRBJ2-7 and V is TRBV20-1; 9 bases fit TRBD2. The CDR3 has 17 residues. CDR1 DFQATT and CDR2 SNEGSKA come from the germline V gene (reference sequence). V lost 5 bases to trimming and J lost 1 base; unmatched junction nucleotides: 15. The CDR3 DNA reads TGCAGTGCTCCGATTTTTGCGGGAGGGCCGGGGTCCTACGAGCAGTACGTC. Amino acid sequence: CSAPIFAGGPGSYEQYV.

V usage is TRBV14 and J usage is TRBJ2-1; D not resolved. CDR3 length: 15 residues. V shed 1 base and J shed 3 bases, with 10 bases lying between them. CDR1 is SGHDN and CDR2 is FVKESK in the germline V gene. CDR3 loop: CASSQAGANYNEQFF. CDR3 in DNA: TGTGCCAGCAGCCAAGCTGGAGCAAACTACAATGAGCAGTTCTTC.

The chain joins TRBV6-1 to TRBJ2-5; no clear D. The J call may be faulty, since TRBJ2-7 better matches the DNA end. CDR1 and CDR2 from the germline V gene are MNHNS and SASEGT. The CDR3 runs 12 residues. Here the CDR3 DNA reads TGTGCCAGCAGTGCGGGTATCCCCGAGCAGTACTTC. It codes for CASSAGIPEQYF.

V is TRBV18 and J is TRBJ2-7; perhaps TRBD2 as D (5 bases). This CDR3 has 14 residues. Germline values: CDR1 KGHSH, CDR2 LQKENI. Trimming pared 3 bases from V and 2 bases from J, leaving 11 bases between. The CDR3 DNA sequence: TGTGCCAGCTCACCGCAATTGACTACCTACGAGCAGTACTTC. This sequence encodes CASSPQLTTYEQYF.

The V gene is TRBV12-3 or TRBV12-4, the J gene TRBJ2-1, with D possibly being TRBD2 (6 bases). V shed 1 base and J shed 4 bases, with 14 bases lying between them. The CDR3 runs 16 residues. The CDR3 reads CASSLEGRRVYNEQFF. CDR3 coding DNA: TGTGCCAGCAGTTTAGAGGGGAGGAGGGTTTACAATGAGCAGTTCTTC.

This CDR3 is CASGGLAGSADTQYF. In nucleotides, the CDR3 is TGTGCCAGCGGAGGACTAGCGGGAAGCGCAGATACGCAGTATTTT. This chain joins TRBV5-6 and TRBJ2-3, with 12 positions matching TRBD2. There are 15 residues in the CDR3. V was clipped by 7 bases and J by 4 bases; unmatched bases: 7. Germline V lookup: CDR1 SGHDT, CDR2 YYEEEE.

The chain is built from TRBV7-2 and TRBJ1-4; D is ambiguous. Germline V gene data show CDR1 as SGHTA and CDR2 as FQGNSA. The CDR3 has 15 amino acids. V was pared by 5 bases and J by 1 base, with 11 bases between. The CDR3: CASSTRPGTNEKLFF. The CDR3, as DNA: TGTGCCAGCAGCACACGACCCGGAACTAATGAAAAACTGTTTTTT.

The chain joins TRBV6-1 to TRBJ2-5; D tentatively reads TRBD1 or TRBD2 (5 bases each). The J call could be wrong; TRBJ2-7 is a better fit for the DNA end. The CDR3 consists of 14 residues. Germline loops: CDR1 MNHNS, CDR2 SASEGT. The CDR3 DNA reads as TGTGCCAGCAGTGAAGCTCAGGGACCCTACGAGCAGTACGTC. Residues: CASSEAQGPYEQYV.